This TCR beta chain was obtained from a study of regulatory T cells in long-lasting Graves disease. CDR3-region Arm-PCR and iRepertoire HTBI primers produced the TCR beta libraries. TCRdb used MiXCR to reprocess the multiplex PCR reads, holding one entry per CDR3 protein. Of 400,000 to 550,000 distinct CDR3 sequences detected, 14% to 15% appear once; the ten largest clones hold approximately 16%. Overall study findings and caveats: Patients with persistent Graves' had lower TCR diversity than newly diagnosed patients. Authors noted too few samples as a limitation. Under persistent disease, TRBV28, TRBJ1-2 and TRBJ2-5 were used preferentially.

Time point denoted: newly diagnosed GD, antithyroid drugs for less than 3 months. Scientists built the TCR library using RNA that was extracted from PBMCs. Trimming shortened V by 2 bases and J by 3 bases, and 10 bases separated the two germline ends. Looked up from germline, CDR1 is SGHTA and CDR2 is FQGNSA. The CDR3 totals 14 residues. This clonotype appeared many times. Its antigen remains unknown. The sample also formed part of further work on T cells in Graves' hyperthyroidism and ophthalmopathy.

This rearrangement joins TRBV7-2 to TRBJ1-1; possibly TRBD1 for D (6 bases). The receptor was derived from a young woman with Graves disease. Sample: peripheral blood mononuclear cells (PBMCs), taken at new diagnosis, from a patient treated with antithyroid drugs. This CDR3 reads CASSLQGWDTEAFF. CDR3 sequence (DNA): TGTGCCAGCAGCTTACAGGGGTGGGACACTGAAGCTTTCTTT.